The entry that follows covers one T cell receptor (beta chain) sequence. The protocol attached unique molecular identifiers to individual cDNA molecules. A single record per CDR3 protein comes from TCRdb applying MiXCR to the 5' RACE reads. The table includes approximately 74,000 distinct CDR3 sequences, 11% to 15% detected once. This specimen comes from a study of early T cells in non-severe SARS-CoV-2 infection. Between the trimmed V and J ends, which lost 11 bases and 1 base, there was a span of 8 bases. Germline V CDR1 and CDR2: MDHEN, SYDVKM. CDR3 length: 11 residues. The chain uses TRBV28 and TRBJ2-5; no clear D. The sequence derives from an adult who was a healthcare worker with PCR-confirmed SARS-CoV-2 infection or an uninfected control (not recorded which). The sequenced sample was whole blood. The CDR3 protein is CAVHLQETQYF. The DNA for the CDR3 is TGTGCCGTGCATCTCCAAGAGACCCAGTACTTC.